One and the same sample provided the 26 T cell receptor beta chains below, sequenced in a study of T cell repertoires in cytomegalovirus infection (dated by TCRdb to about 2019). Explained via the paper, the treatment or condition label denotes: in vitro stimulation with specific CMV peptide epitopes to enrich CMV-specific T cells. What these receptors recognize is not known. The data were produced on an Illumina HiSeq 1500. Starting from the raw public reads, TCRdb applied fastp trimming at Q25, assembled clones with MiXCR and retained in-frame beta chains. Duplicate CDR3 protein sequences are folded into a single record with the most common DNA and genes. Counted in this sample were 400,000 to 600,000 distinct CDR3 sequences; about 39% of them appeared once. The top ten clonotypes cover 35% to 50% of the sample. The sample consisted of cultured PBMCs, taken from culture after CMV antigen stimulation. These TCRs come from a human donor in good health (CMV status not recorded). Some clones in this sample may be carry-over from other donors' samples.

This clonotype was counted between two and nine times. The rearrangement uses TRBV6-1 and TRBJ2-3; no firm D call. The CDR3 spans 14 residues. Trimming pared 8 bases from V and 2 bases from J, leaving 14 bases between. CDR1 MNHNS and CDR2 SASEGT come from the germline V gene. The CDR3 bases are TGTGCCAGCGCCCCCAGTACGGCCACAGATACGCAGTATTTT. Translation gives CASAPSTATDTQYF.

This rearrangement joins TRBV7-6 to TRBJ2-5; D might be TRBD2 (5 bases). Germline assignment: CDR1 SGHVS and CDR2 FNYEAQ. The length of the CDR3 is 13 residues. The V and J ends lost 1 base and 5 bases respectively, with 8 bases between them. The DNA of the CDR3 is TGTGCCAGCAGCTTAGTTAGCGCGGAGACCCAGTACTTC. Its translation is CASSLVSAETQYF.

This clonotype was seen more than once but under ten times. The V gene is TRBV7-2, the J gene TRBJ2-5, with D possibly being TRBD1 or TRBD2 (5 bases each). The germline V gene encodes CDR1 SGHTA and CDR2 FQGNSA. Trimming removed 7 bases at V and 5 bases at J, with 20 bases between. The CDR3 length is 15 residues. CDR3 sequence: CASKQRFGGTETQYF. The CDR3 DNA follows: TGTGCCAGCAAACAAAGGTTTGGGGGAACGGAGACCCAGTACTTC.

This clonotype was picked up a small number of times. This chain connects TRBV12-5 to TRBJ2-7; D is undetermined. The CDR3 has 15 residues. Germline V gene sequence: CDR1 LGHNT, CDR2 FRNRAP. V lost 3 bases and J 0 bases, leaving 12 bases between the germline ends. The CDR3 region has the DNA TGTGCTAGTGGTTTTAGGACCGGTAGCTCCTACGAGCAGTACTTC. Protein sequence: CASGFRTGSSYEQYF. Looking up the rest from reference TRBV12-5 and TRBJ2-7 gives the full variable domain: DARVTQTPRHKVTEMGQEVTMRCQPILGHNTVFWYRQTMMQGLELLAYFRNRAPLDDSGMPKDRFSAEMPDATLATLKIQPSEPRDSAVYFCASGFRTGSSYEQYFGPGTRLTVT.

The genes are TRBV7-2 and TRBJ2-1; tentatively, D is TRBD2 (5 bases). The CDR3 extends over 12 amino acids. Germline lookup yields CDR1 SGHTA and CDR2 FQGNSA. With 6 bases removed from V and 8 bases from J, the gap between germline ends came to 11 bases. CDR3 loop: CASSPGRDEQFF. Written as DNA, the CDR3 is TGTGCCAGCAGTCCGGGAAGGGATGAGCAGTTCTTC.

The V and J genes are TRBV11-2 and TRBJ2-3; no clear D gene. The germline gives CDR1 SGHAT, CDR2 FQNNGV. CDR3 length equals 11 residues. V was shortened by 5 bases and J by 5 bases, with 5 bases between the two germline ends. CDR3 DNA: TGTGCCAGCAGCATGGAAGATACGCAGTATTTT. Protein sequence: CASSMEDTQYF.

The chain uses TRBV7-2 and TRBJ2-7, with 9 positions matching TRBD2. The J segment lost 4 bases and the V segment lost 2 bases, leaving 6 bases of the junction unmatched. CDR3 size: 15 residues. CDR1 and CDR2 (germline): SGHTA, FQGNSA. CDR3 coding DNA: TGTGCCAGCAGCTTATTGTCTAGCGGGGAATACGAGCAGTACTTC. It encodes CASSLLSSGEYEQYF.

This rearrangement joins TRBV7-2 to TRBJ2-5; 14 bases agree with TRBD2. The V segment lost 1 base and the J segment 5 bases; nucleotides outside the gene matches: 3. This CDR3 has 16 residues. The germline CDR1 and CDR2 sequences are SGHTA and FQGNSA. In DNA, the CDR3 is TGTGCCAGCAGCTTAGTGGGACTAGCGGGAGCGGAGACCCAGTACTTC. Residues: CASSLVGLAGAETQYF.

This clonotype was seen more than once but under ten times. The chain combines TRBV7-2 with TRBJ2-1, with 8 bases that match TRBD2. After removal of 6 bases from V and 6 bases from J, the junction contained 16 bases not matched to a gene. The CDR3 length is 17 residues. Germline V gene data show CDR1 as SGHTA and CDR2 as FQGNSA. The CDR3 DNA follows: TGTGCCAGCAGAAAAGGCCCTGGGCTAGCGGGCGGCAATGAGCAGTTCTTC. Its translation: CASRKGPGLAGGNEQFF.

The V gene is TRBV7-9, the J gene TRBJ2-3, with D possibly TRBD2 on 6 matching bases. Trimming shortened V by 3 bases and J by 7 bases, and 8 bases separated the two germline ends. Germline V gives CDR1 SEHNR, CDR2 FQNEAQ (reference sequence). The CDR3 runs to 12 residues. The CDR3 loop reads CASSFGTYTQYF. The CDR3, as DNA: TGTGCCAGCAGCTTCGGGACTTATACGCAGTATTTT.

CDR3 sequence: CASSRKAVDTQYF. The CDR3 DNA reads as TGTGCCAGCAGTCGCAAAGCGGTAGATACGCAGTATTTT. V gene TRBV27 combines with J gene TRBJ2-3, with a tentative D call TRBD2 (5 bases). Germline CDR1 is MNHEY and CDR2 is SMNVEV (reference sequence). The V end lost 5 bases, the J end lost 5 bases, and 11 bases lay between the germline ends. CDR3 length: 13 residues.

This rearrangement joins TRBV12-3 or TRBV12-4 to TRBJ1-6; D not resolved. The CDR3 sequence is 15 residues long. V lost 2 bases to trimming and J lost 0 bases, with 5 bases between them. The CDR3 region has the DNA TGTGCCAGCAGTTTACAAAGCTCCTATAATTCACCCCTCCACTTT. Translated, it gives CASSLQSSYNSPLHF.

This clonotype was seen once. The chain recombines TRBV20-1 with TRBJ1-5; D is ambiguous. This CDR3 has 13 amino acids. The germline gives CDR1 DFQATT, CDR2 SNEGSKA (reference sequence). The V end was cut by 4 bases, the J end by 0 bases, with 7 bases between. The CDR3 DNA follows: TGCAGTGCTACTGAAGATAGCAATCAGCCCCAGCATTTT. This codes for CSATEDSNQPQHF.

The V call is TRBV14, the J call TRBJ2-1, with TRBD2 identical over 10 bases. The CDR3 runs to 15 residues. The trim removed 6 bases at V and 8 bases at J, leaving 10 bases unmatched. CDR1 and CDR2 from the germline V gene are SGHDN and FVKESK. The CDR3 coding sequence is TGTGCCAGCAGTCCCCTCGGGACTAGCGCAGATGAGCAGTTCTTC. Protein sequence: CASSPLGTSADEQFF.

This clonotype showed up just a few times. The chain carries TRBV7-8 and TRBJ1-2, with 9 bases fitting TRBD1. The CDR3 spans 15 residues. The V segment lost 1 base and the J segment 4 bases; nucleotides outside the gene matches: 4. In germline, CDR1 is SGHVS, CDR2 FQNEAQ. The CDR3 DNA sequence: TGTGCCAGCAGCTTAGGCCCGACAGGGGGCTATGGCTACACCTTC. It is translated as CASSLGPTGGYGYTF.

This sequence joins TRBV10-3 and TRBJ2-7, with D possibly matching TRBD2 (6 bases). The CDR3 totals 14 residues. With 0 bases removed from V and 7 bases from J, the gap between germline ends came to 13 bases. Per germline, CDR1 ENHRY and CDR2 SYGVKD. CDR3 bases: TGTGCCATCAGTGAGTCTGCGGGGATGGAGGAGCAGTACTTC. The encoded protein is CAISESAGMEEQYF.

The J gene is TRBJ2-7, the V gene TRBV12-3 or TRBV12-4; D is unclear. The CDR3 has 12 amino acids. Trimming stripped 4 bases from V and 5 bases from J, with 9 bases between. CDR3 loop: CASSSSGDEQYF. CDR3 DNA: TGTGCCAGCAGTTCCTCTGGCGACGAGCAGTACTTC.

The V gene is TRBV7-9, the J gene TRBJ2-7, with D unresolved. Trimming left V 5 bases short and J 0 bases short, with 17 bases between. CDR1 is SEHNR, CDR2 FQNEAQ, per germline (reference sequence). CDR3 length equals 16 residues. The CDR3 sequence is CASSPTPSGPSYEQYF. The CDR3 DNA is TGTGCCAGCAGCCCTACCCCTAGTGGGCCCTCCTACGAGCAGTACTTC.

The J gene is TRBJ2-2, the V gene TRBV7-9; 7 nucleotides agree with TRBD1. J was trimmed by 4 bases and V by 5 bases; bases with no gene match: 7. This CDR3 contains 15 residues. Germline V gene data show CDR1 as SEHNR and CDR2 as FQNEAQ (reference sequence). The CDR3 sequence is CASSRDRLVTGELFF. DNA of the CDR3: TGTGCCAGCAGCCGGGACAGACTTGTCACCGGGGAGCTGTTTTTT.

The rearrangement uses TRBV6-2 or TRBV6-3 and TRBJ2-3; TRBD2 matches 8 bases. V dropped 5 bases and J dropped 2; count of bases not matched to a gene: 6. CDR3 length equals 15 residues. Germline CDR1 reads MNHEY; CDR2 reads SVGEGT. The CDR3 protein is CASSHGGRFTDTQYF. The CDR3 DNA is TGTGCCAGCAGTCACGGCGGGAGGTTCACAGATACGCAGTATTTT.

This clonotype has a handful of counts. This chain joins TRBV12-3 or TRBV12-4 and TRBJ2-7; 8 positions match TRBD2. This CDR3 is 14 amino acids long. Unmatched junction bases numbered 7, after V lost 1 base and J lost 8 bases. The CDR3 bases are TGTGCCAGCAGTTTAGGGGCGGGGGGTACGAAGCAGTACTTC. Translation gives CASSLGAGGTKQYF.

This chain connects TRBV6-2 or TRBV6-3 to TRBJ2-7; D gene ambiguous. Trimming shortened V by 3 bases and J by 2 bases, and 11 bases separated the two germline ends. There are 14 residues in the CDR3. The germline CDR1 and CDR2 sequences are MNHEY and SVGEGT. As DNA, the CDR3 is TGTGCCAGCAGTTATCGCGATGGACCCTACGAGCAGTACTTC. Protein: CASSYRDGPYEQYF.

There are a few counts of this clonotype. DNA of the CDR3: TGTGCCAGCAGTCGATCAAGCGGGGGGTACGAGACCCAGTACTTC. It yields the protein CASSRSSGGYETQYF. This chain joins TRBV12-3 or TRBV12-4 and TRBJ2-5, with 9 positions matching TRBD2. Germline trimming cut 5 bases from V and 5 bases from J; bases unmatched to any gene: 9. The CDR3 is made up of 15 amino acids.

The rearrangement joins TRBV7-2 to TRBJ2-5; D remains ambiguous. CDR3 size: 12 residues. The V end was cut by 6 bases, the J end by 5 bases, with 10 bases between. The germline CDR1 and CDR2 sequences are SGHTA and FQGNSA. CDR3 sequence reads: CASSSARETQYF. The CDR3 bases are TGTGCCAGCAGTTCTGCCAGGGAGACCCAGTACTTC.

This rearrangement joins TRBV4-1 to TRBJ1-5, with TRBD1 as a possible D gene (5 bases). Per the germline V gene, CDR1 is MGHRA and CDR2 is YSYEKL. Trimming stripped 0 bases from V and 9 bases from J, with 15 bases between. CDR3 length: 15 amino acids. CDR3 bases: TGCGCCAGCAGCCAAGATCAGGGAGGCGGGAGGCCCCAGCATTTT. Protein product: CASSQDQGGGRPQHF.

The chain recombines TRBV7-4 with TRBJ2-7; tentative D call: TRBD2 (5 bases). The V gene lost 5 bases and the J gene lost 1 base, with 12 bases spanning the gap. Germline V gene data show CDR1 as SGHVT and CDR2 as SQSDAQ. This CDR3 has 14 amino acids. The CDR3 DNA sequence: TGTGCCAGCAGCCCCTACAGCGGATCCTACGAGCAGTACTTC. Translating it yields CASSPYSGSYEQYF. Using reference TRBV7-4 and TRBJ2-7 for the parts outside the CDR3, the full variable domain is GAGVSQSPRYKVAKRGRDVALRCDSISGHVTLYWYRQTLGQGSEVLTYSQSDAQRDKSGRPSGRFSAERPERSVSTLKIQRTEQGDSAVYLCASSPYSGSYEQYFGPGTRLTVT.